Presented here are 15 T cell receptor beta chains from one specimen sequenced in a study of blood T cell repertoires in COVID-19. Libraries were prepared by immunoSEQ multiplex PCR; TCRdb keeps only in-frame clonotypes and omits some of them. This sample yields some 83,000 clones, of which 80% are seen a single time; about 5.8% belongs to the top ten. The sequencing input was peripheral blood. These receptors all stem from a man in his sixties with active or convalescent COVID-19.

The V and J genes are TRBV19 and TRBJ2-2, with D maybe TRBD1 (6 bases). This CDR3 has 14 amino acids. Germline assignment: CDR1 LNHDA and CDR2 SQIVND (reference sequence). V lost 4 bases, J lost 1 base, and 7 bases lay in between. The CDR3 nucleotides read TGTGCCAGTAGTAGGGGACAGAACACCGGGGAGCTGTTTTTT. It is translated as CASSRGQNTGELFF.

This clone showed up just once. The genes are TRBV3-1 (or the pseudogene TRBV3-2) and TRBJ2-5; tentative D call: TRBD1 (6 bases). The CDR3 extends over 14 amino acids. Germline-derived CDR1 and CDR2 are LGHDT and YNNKEL (reference sequence). V lost 7 bases and J 2 bases, leaving 14 bases between the germline ends. The CDR3 bases are TGTGCCAGCATCGATAGGGGGTTGCAAGAGACCCAGTACTTC. This gives the protein CASIDRGLQETQYF.

The chain employs TRBV7-9 and TRBJ2-5, with a weak D call TRBD2 (6 bases). CDR1 and CDR2 (germline): SEHNR, FQNEAQ (reference sequence). The CDR3 covers 14 residues. Trimming shortened V by 3 bases and J by 1 base, and 9 bases separated the two germline ends. The CDR3 here is CASSFGGLQETQYF. The CDR3 nucleotides are TGTGCCAGCAGCTTTGGAGGGCTCCAAGAGACCCAGTACTTC.

The chain is built from TRBV7-2 and TRBJ2-3; maybe TRBD1 (5 bases). The germline V gene has CDR1 SGHTA and CDR2 FQGNSA. V was cut by 6 bases and J by 7 bases, with 23 bases left in between. There are 16 residues in the CDR3. The CDR3 protein is CASSAGWGPMGNTQYF. CDR3 nucleotide sequence: TGTGCCAGCAGTGCCGGGTGGGGCCCGATGGGGAATACGCAGTATTTT.

The gene calls are TRBV7-2 and TRBJ1-1; 8 nucleotides align to TRBD1. CDR3 length equals 14 residues. Germline loops: CDR1 SGHTA, CDR2 FQGNSA. The V gene end was trimmed by 1 base and the J gene end by 10 bases; junction bases not matched to a gene: 8. The CDR3 is CASSLGAGGRVAFF. The CDR3 DNA sequence: TGTGCCAGCAGCTTAGGGGCAGGGGGCAGGGTAGCTTTCTTT.

This clone has more than one count but fewer than ten. The CDR3 spells CATSRSSSLGTEAFF. CDR3 in DNA: TGTGCCACCAGCAGATCCTCTAGTTTGGGCACTGAAGCTTTCTTT. This sequence joins TRBV15 and TRBJ1-1; unclear D gene. V was trimmed by 2 bases and J by 4 bases, leaving 14 bases between them. The CDR3 consists of 15 residues. Germline CDR1 reads LNHNV; CDR2 reads YYDKDF (reference sequence). The full variable domain, its missing parts supplied by reference TRBV15 and TRBJ1-1, is DAMVIQNPRYQVTQFGKPVTLSCSQTLNHNVMYWYQQKSSQAPKLLFHYYDKDFNNEADTPDNFQSRRPNTSFCFLDIRSPGLGDTAMYLCATSRSSSLGTEAFFGQGTRLTVV.

Here the CDR3 reads CASSLGAGGEQYF. CDR3 coding DNA: TGTGCCAGCAGCTTGGGGGCAGGGGGTGAGCAGTACTTC. This chain joins TRBV5-4 and TRBJ2-7, with 7 bases aligning to TRBD1. Germline V CDR1 and CDR2: SGHNT, YYREEE (reference sequence). This CDR3 region has 13 residues. V lost 0 bases, J lost 7 bases, and 4 bases stayed unmatched.

The V gene is TRBV4-3, the J gene TRBJ1-1; 7 positions agree with TRBD1. The V gene end was trimmed by 1 base and the J gene end by 4 bases; junction bases not matched to a gene: 9. This CDR3 region has 16 residues. CDR1 and CDR2 (germline): LGHNA, YSLEER. Written as DNA, the CDR3 is TGCGCCAGCAGCCAAGTTTCGGGGGCAGGGGGCACTGAAGCTTTCTTT. Translated, it gives CASSQVSGAGGTEAFF.

The chain uses TRBV7-9 and TRBJ2-7; possibly TRBD2 for D (5 bases). CDR1 is SEHNR and CDR2 is FQNEAQ in the germline V gene (reference sequence). The CDR3 length is 16 residues. V was pared by 1 base and J by 0 bases, with 13 bases between. CDR3 nucleotide sequence: TGTGCCAGCAGCTTAGGACGGGGTAGGAGCTCCTACGAGCAGTACTTC. This gives the protein CASSLGRGRSSYEQYF.

The rearrangement uses TRBV27 and TRBJ1-2, with D unresolved. The CDR3 has 14 amino acids. Trimming stripped 0 bases from V and 5 bases from J, with 10 bases between. Germline V gene data show CDR1 as MNHEY and CDR2 as SMNVEV (reference sequence). Here the CDR3 DNA reads TGTGCCAGCAGTTTATCATACCTGACTTATGGCTACACCTTC. Translated, it gives CASSLSYLTYGYTF.

This chain links TRBV19 with TRBJ2-2, with TRBD1 identical over 7 bases. From germline, CDR1 is LNHDA and CDR2 SQIVND (reference sequence). There are 14 residues in the CDR3. V lost 7 bases and J lost 4; bases outside the gene matches: 6. CDR3 DNA: TGTGCCAGTACCGGGACAGCCTTCACCGGGGAGCTGTTTTTT. Encoded protein: CASTGTAFTGELFF.

This chain uses TRBV7-2 with TRBJ2-5; 14 bases fit TRBD2. The V and J ends lost 0 bases and 1 base, in that order; junction bases with no gene match: 7. This CDR3 has 19 amino acids. Germline V gives CDR1 SGHTA, CDR2 FQGNSA. As DNA, the CDR3 is TGTGCCAGCAGCTTAGCGCTCGGACTAGCGGGGGGCACCCAAGAGACCCAGTACTTC. Translation: CASSLALGLAGGTQETQYF. Using reference TRBV7-2 and TRBJ2-5 for the parts outside the CDR3, the full variable domain is GAGVSQSPSNKVTEKGKDVELRCDPISGHTALYWYRQSLGQGLEFLIYFQGNSAPDKSGLPSDRFSAERTGGSVSTLTIQRTQQEDSAVYLCASSLALGLAGGTQETQYFGPGTRLLVL.

This clone was detected only once. The chain links TRBV6-5 to TRBJ2-3; TRBD2 aligns across 11 bases. The V segment lost 3 bases and the J segment 1 base; nucleotides outside the gene matches: 0. Germline V lookup: CDR1 MNHEY, CDR2 SVGAGI. CDR3 size: 15 residues. The CDR3 DNA reads as TGTGCCAGCAGTTATAGCGGGGGGGGCACAGATACGCAGTATTTT. Protein sequence: CASSYSGGGTDTQYF.

The chain has TRBV7-3 and TRBJ2-2, with 8 nucleotides matching TRBD1. J was trimmed by 5 bases and V by 4 bases; bases with no gene match: 6. The CDR3 has 15 residues. The germline V gene has CDR1 SGHTA and CDR2 FQGTGA. This chain's CDR3 is CASSSGQGGTGELFF. Written as DNA, the CDR3 is TGTGCCAGCAGCTCAGGACAGGGAGGAACCGGGGAGCTGTTTTTT.

The V call is TRBV6-1, the J call TRBJ1-4; 7 bases map to TRBD1. CDR1 is MNHNS, CDR2 SASEGT, per germline. This CDR3 has 15 amino acids. The trim removed 2 bases at V and 8 bases at J, leaving 8 bases unmatched. The CDR3, as DNA: TGTGCCAGCAGTGAATTGACAGGGTTGATCGAAAAACTGTTTTTT. It translates to CASSELTGLIEKLFF.